Listed below are T cell receptor beta chains from one sample, sequenced in a study of patients and donors after allogeneic stem cell transplantation. TCRdb re-analysed the RT-PCR reads in MiXCR, keeping a single row per CDR3 protein. The sample yields about 960,000 distinct CDR3 sequences, about 20% seen once. Material for sequencing was blood, either unsorted or a sorted T cell fraction (not recorded which). The source is a human donor who was either an allogeneic HSCT recipient or a stem cell or donor lymphocyte infusion donor (not recorded which). It is not recorded whose cells these are; they may come from a transplant donor. Each CDR3 is given with its conserved first and last residue. D genes are given only for firm matches. Clone sizes are given selectively: once, few, many, or a class where the clone is expanded.

abundance,v_gene,d_gene,j_gene,CDR3aa,CDR3nt
once,TRBV7-2,TRBD2,TRBJ2-7,CASSMTSGGRSSYEQYF,TGTGCCAGCAGCATGACTAGCGGGGGGAGGAGCTCCTACGAGCAGTACTTC
NA,TRBV3-1,TRBD2,TRBJ2-7,CASSQELAASYEQYF,TGTGCCAGCAGCCAAGAACTAGCGGCCTCCTACGAGCAGTACTTC
few,TRBV12-3/TRBV12-4,NA,TRBJ1-3,CASSLWHSGNTIYF,TGTGCCAGCAGTCTCTGGCACTCTGGAAACACCATATATTTT
few,TRBV20-1,TRBD2,TRBJ2-1,CSARIGTSFVYNEQFF,TGCAGTGCGCGAATTGGGACTAGCTTCGTCTACAATGAGCAGTTCTTC
few,TRBV27,NA,TRBJ2-7,CASSLLKDGSGEQYF,TGTGCCAGCAGTTTACTTAAGGACGGGTCGGGCGAGCAGTACTTC
few,TRBV10-3,NA,TRBJ1-2,CAISGVENYGYTF,TGTGCCATCAGTGGGGTAGAAAACTATGGCTACACCTTC
few,TRBV7-3,TRBD1,TRBJ1-2,CASSPGQGTRHGYTF,TGTGCCAGCAGCCCAGGACAGGGGACTAGGCATGGCTACACCTTC
NA,TRBV15,NA,TRBJ2-1,CATSRDNNEQFF,TGTGCCACCAGCAGAGATAACAATGAGCAGTTCTTC
NA,TRBV12-3/TRBV12-4,NA,TRBJ2-7,CASSRGTRGYEQYF,TGTGCCAGCAGCCGCGGGACCCGCGGCTACGAGCAGTACTTC
few,TRBV9,NA,TRBJ2-3,CASSVLPAGPSTDTQYF,TGTGCCAGCAGCGTACTTCCGGCGGGGCCGAGCACAGATACGCAGTATTTT
few,TRBV27,NA,TRBJ2-3,CASSFTPEGGTDTQYF,TGTGCCAGCAGTTTTACCCCGGAAGGGGGCACAGATACGCAGTATTTT
NA,TRBV7-8,NA,TRBJ2-3,CASSTYYGTDTQYF,TGTGCCAGCAGCACCTACTACGGCACAGATACGCAGTATTTT
NA,TRBV3-1,NA,TRBJ2-5,CASSQDGYTQETQYF,TGTGCCAGCAGCCAAGATGGCTATACCCAAGAGACCCAGTACTTC
NA,TRBV12-3/TRBV12-4,NA,TRBJ2-7,CASSFGWETLYEQYF,TGTGCCAGCAGTTTTGGGTGGGAGACCCTGTACGAGCAGTACTTC
few,TRBV30,TRBD1,TRBJ1-4,CAWSVLGQNEKLFF,TGTGCCTGGAGTGTACTGGGACAGAATGAAAAACTGTTTTTT
NA,TRBV27,TRBD2,TRBJ2-1,CASIQLRGRVGEQFF,TGTGCCAGCATCCAGTTGCGCGGGAGGGTAGGAGAGCAGTTCTTC
few,TRBV12-3/TRBV12-4,NA,TRBJ1-6,CASSPDRPSPLHF,TGTGCCAGCAGTCCAGACAGGCCTTCACCCCTCCACTTT
NA,TRBV5-1,NA,TRBJ2-6,CASSKGANVLTF,TGCGCCAGCAGCAAGGGGGCCAACGTCCTGACTTTC
NA,TRBV20-1,NA,TRBJ2-3,CSVPLRGGFIDTQYF,TGCAGTGTTCCCCTTCGCGGGGGCTTTATAGATACGCAGTATTTT
few,TRBV10-3,TRBD1,TRBJ1-2,CAISGDRPANYGYTF,TGTGCCATCAGTGGGGACAGGCCCGCGAACTATGGCTACACCTTC
few,TRBV7-6,NA,TRBJ2-1,CASSLSGASNEQFF,TGTGCCAGCAGCTTATCTGGGGCTTCCAATGAGCAGTTCTTC
NA,TRBV5-5,TRBD2,TRBJ2-5,CASSLGAGGPLQETQYF,TGTGCCAGCAGCTTGGGGGCGGGGGGTCCCCTACAAGAGACCCAGTACTTC
few,TRBV6-1,TRBD1,TRBJ2-5,CASRGTGRNRETQYF,TGTGCCAGCAGAGGGACAGGGCGAAATCGGGAGACCCAGTACTTC
NA,TRBV15,NA,TRBJ2-5,CATSRDLAEETQYF,TGTGCCACCAGCAGAGATCTGGCGGAAGAGACCCAGTACTTC
few,TRBV5-5,NA,TRBJ2-2,CASSGRVTGELFF,TGTGCCAGCAGCGGCAGGGTTACCGGGGAGCTGTTTTTT
few,TRBV12-3/TRBV12-4,TRBD1,TRBJ1-1,CASHRTGRYEAFF,TGTGCCAGCCACCGGACAGGCCGGTATGAAGCTTTCTTT
NA,TRBV5-8,NA,TRBJ1-3,CASSLPLISGNTIYF,TGTGCCAGCAGCTTGCCCCTCATCTCTGGAAACACCATATATTTT
NA,TRBV7-9,NA,TRBJ2-5,CASSLNLAGETQYF,TGTGCCAGCAGCTTAAACTTGGCGGGGGAGACCCAGTACTTC
many,TRBV10-3,NA,TRBJ1-1,CAISETAARSGTEAFF,TGTGCCATCAGTGAGACAGCCGCAAGAAGTGGTACTGAAGCTTTCTTT
few,TRBV12-3/TRBV12-4,TRBD1,TRBJ1-2,CASRQTGTGAGGYTF,TGTGCCAGCAGGCAGACCGGGACAGGGGCCGGTGGCTACACCTTC
few,TRBV5-1,NA,TRBJ2-5,CASSSLRTWKTQYF,TGCGCCAGCAGCAGCCTCCGGACCTGGAAGACCCAGTACTTC
few,TRBV11-2,NA,TRBJ1-6,CASSFRAPRRSNSPLHF,TGTGCCAGCAGCTTCCGGGCCCCTCGGCGGAGTAATTCACCCCTCCACTTT
few,TRBV7-2,TRBD1,TRBJ2-5,CASSRYLGQVAQETQYF,TGTGCCAGCAGCCGCTACCTGGGACAGGTTGCACAAGAGACCCAGTACTTC
few,TRBV12-3/TRBV12-4,TRBD2,TRBJ2-5,CASSFGRARQATQYF,TGTGCCAGCAGTTTCGGGAGGGCCCGCCAAGCGACCCAGTACTTC
NA,TRBV28,NA,TRBJ2-7,CASSFGDTTTYEQYF,TGTGCCAGCAGCTTCGGGGACACTACAACCTACGAGCAGTACTTC
NA,TRBV29-1,TRBD1,TRBJ2-2,CSARTGDMAGELFF,TGCAGCGCGAGGACAGGGGACATGGCCGGGGAGCTGTTTTTT
few,TRBV7-9,NA,TRBJ2-3,CASSLGGSLDNTQYF,TGTGCCAGCAGTCTCGGAGGAAGTCTCGATAATACGCAGTATTTT